The TCR beta chain under discussion was sequenced for a study of blood T cell repertoires in COVID-19. Sequencing used immunoSEQ multiplex PCR; TCRdb keeps in-frame clones, though not all of them. The data show some 290,000 clones, with roughly 88% seen just once and 2.3% held by the top ten. The germline gives CDR1 LNHDA, CDR2 SQIVND (reference sequence). Trimming took 5 bases from V and 9 from J; bases not matched to a gene: 8. CDR3 size: 14 residues. The gene calls are TRBV19 and TRBJ2-1, with TRBD2 identical over 9 bases. This receptor was identified in a woman aged 40 to 49 with acute COVID-19. Sequencing was performed on PBMCs or T cells enriched from blood (not recorded which). In nucleotides, the CDR3 is TGTGCCAGTAGTCTCATAGCGGGAGCTCCTGAGCAGTTCTTC. Protein: CASSLIAGAPEQFF.